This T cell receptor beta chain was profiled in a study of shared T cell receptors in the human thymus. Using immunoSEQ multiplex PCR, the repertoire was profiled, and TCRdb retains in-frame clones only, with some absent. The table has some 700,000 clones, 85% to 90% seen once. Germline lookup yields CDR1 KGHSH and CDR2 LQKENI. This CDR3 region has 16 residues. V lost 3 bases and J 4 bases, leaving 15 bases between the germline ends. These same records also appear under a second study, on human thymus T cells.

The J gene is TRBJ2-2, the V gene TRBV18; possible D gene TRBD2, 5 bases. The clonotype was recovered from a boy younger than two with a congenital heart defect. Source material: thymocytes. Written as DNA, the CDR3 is TGTGCCAGCTCACCGAACGGGATTAGGGTCACCGGGGAGCTGTTTTTT. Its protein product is CASSPNGIRVTGELFF. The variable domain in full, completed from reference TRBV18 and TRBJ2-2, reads NAGVMQNPRHLVRRRGQEARLRCSPMKGHSHVYWYRQLPEEGLKFMVYLQKENIIDESGMPKERFSAEFPKEGPSILRIQQVVRGDSAAYFCASSPNGIRVTGELFFGEGSRLTVL.